Following are 5 T cell receptor beta chains from one sample sequenced in a study of blood T cells in healthy people across ages. It was with a sample-barcoded 5' primer and a J-beta primer mix that a second PCR of roughly 7 to 12 cycles was run. TCRdb analysed the 5' RACE reads with MiXCR anew, one entry per CDR3 protein. The sample has roughly 1.7 million distinct CDR3 sequences; about 32% are singletons. Source material: blood. These receptors were obtained from a woman aged 30 to 39 in good health.

This clonotype was seen a few times. The chain links TRBV2 to TRBJ2-1; the D is unclear. V was cut by 2 bases and J by 9 bases, with 8 bases left in between. Germline V gene data show CDR1 as SNHLY and CDR2 as FYNNEI. CDR3 length equals 12 residues. The CDR3 is CASSENSGEQFF. For the CDR3, the DNA is TGTGCCAGCAGTGAAAATTCGGGTGAGCAGTTCTTC.

The V gene is TRBV9, the J gene TRBJ2-1; a weak D match, TRBD2 (6 bases). The CDR3 spans 16 residues. Germline CDR1 reads SGDLS; CDR2 reads YYNGEE. Between the trimmed V and J ends, which lost 0 bases and 7 bases, there was a span of 17 bases. The CDR3 nucleotides read TGTGCCAGCAGCGTAGCCGGGCGGGGAGGTAGAAATGAGCAGTTCTTC. It codes for CASSVAGRGGRNEQFF.

The chain is built from TRBV7-2 and TRBJ2-1; D ambiguous. Trimming took off 5 bases at V and 0 bases at J, with 11 bases between the two ends. CDR3 length: 15 amino acids. The germline V gene has CDR1 SGHTA and CDR2 FQGNSA. For the CDR3, the DNA is TGTGCCAGCAGCCAACAGCCCCGCTCCTACAATGAGCAGTTCTTC. Its protein product is CASSQQPRSYNEQFF.

This clonotype was detected only a few times. The chain joins TRBV28 to TRBJ2-7, with D hard to call. Trimming removed 5 bases at V and 2 bases at J, with 22 bases between. The CDR3 consists of 17 residues. Germline CDR1 MDHEN, CDR2 SYDVKM. The chain's CDR3 is CASSPVGWVNGAYEQYF. Written as DNA, the CDR3 is TGTGCCAGCAGTCCCGTGGGGTGGGTCAATGGCGCCTACGAGCAGTACTTC.

As regards this clonotype: No conserved phenylalanine or tryptophan is present at the end of the CDR3, so a read error is the likely explanation. Here the CDR3 DNA reads TGTGCCAGCAGCCAAGAAGAGGCGGGCACTGAAGCTTTCTCT. This gives the protein CASSQEEAGTEAFS. The chain carries TRBV3-1 and TRBJ1-1; D unresolved. Germline values: CDR1 LGHDT, CDR2 YNNKEL (reference sequence). This CDR3 is 14 amino acids long. With 0 bases removed from V and 4 bases from J, the gap between germline ends came to 9 bases.